This T cell receptor (beta chain) is drawn from a study of cytomegalovirus exposure and HLA in healthy donors. The PCR was carried out with 60 Vbeta primers and 13 Jbeta primers. The data were produced by immunoSEQ multiplex PCR, yet TCRdb's version contains in-frame clones alone and is incomplete. This table has around 130,000 clones, roughly 78% appearing once. Germline CDR1 GTSNPN, CDR2 SVGIG (reference sequence). V lost 2 bases and J 7 bases, leaving 14 bases between the germline ends. The CDR3 sequence is 13 residues long. Points on this clone: Its cognate antigen is unknown.

Findings and caveats of the study: TCR beta sequences reportedly predicted the HLA-A and HLA-B alleles of most subjects accurately. Researchers reported from a later analysis that most CMV-associated TCR beta chains appeared HLA-restricted.

This chain uses TRBV30 with TRBJ1-2; the D gene is possibly TRBD1 (5 bases). The sequencing input was PBMCs. This receptor was obtained from a male donor in good health and CMV-seronegative. CDR3 loop: CAWSPPRATGYTF. The CDR3 DNA reads TGTGCCTGGAGTCCCCCCAGGGCAACTGGCTACACCTTC.